The 26 T cell receptor beta chains given below trace back to one sample, sequenced in a study of human T cells and chemical hapten exposure. Time point here: pre-sensitization, week 0. Treatment described: therapeutic diphenylcyclopropenone sensitization with weekly scalp DPC. TCRdb reanalysed the RACE reads using MiXCR and keeps one entry per CDR3 protein. Of 150,000 to 200,000 distinct CDR3 sequences in the sample, 25% to 35% are singletons; the top ten hold about 2.7%. The specimen was whole blood, collected in connection with sensitization to the hapten diphenylcyclopropenone (DPC). Source of these receptors: a woman aged 30 to 39 with alopecia areata. Some clones in this sample may be carry-over from other donors' samples.

The table lists this clonotype with a few counts. The rearrangement joins TRBV6-1 to TRBJ2-3, with 8 nucleotides matching TRBD1. The V segment lost 4 bases and the J segment 4 bases; nucleotides outside the gene matches: 10. CDR1 is MNHNS, CDR2 SASEGT, per germline. The length of the CDR3 is 16 residues. The CDR3 DNA reads as TGTGCCAGCAGTGCCCGAGGACAGGGTAATTCAGATACGCAGTATTTT. This codes for CASSARGQGNSDTQYF.

This clonotype was detected only a few times. The chain joins TRBV29-1 to TRBJ1-2; D ambiguous. Germline loops: CDR1 SQVTM, CDR2 ANQGSEA. V lost 3 bases to trimming and J lost 9 bases, with 8 bases between them. The CDR3 spans 10 residues. DNA of the CDR3: TGCAGCGTTGACACTGAGAGCTACACCTTC. It encodes CSVDTESYTF.

There are many counts of this clonotype. The V gene is TRBV5-1, the J gene TRBJ2-5, with D possibly TRBD2 on 5 matching bases. CDR1 SGHRS and CDR2 YFSETQ come from the germline V gene. Trimming pared 7 bases from V and 1 base from J, leaving 14 bases between. There are 14 residues in the CDR3. CDR3 DNA: TGCGCCAGCGGATTAACTAGTTCCCAAGAGACCCAGTACTTC. This codes for CASGLTSSQETQYF.

This chain uses TRBV10-3 with TRBJ2-1, with 10 bases matching TRBD1. V was clipped by 9 bases and J by 0 bases; unmatched bases: 8. Germline CDR1 is ENHRY and CDR2 is SYGVKD. This CDR3 region has 16 residues. This CDR3 is CAIKSGTGVSYNEQFF. The CDR3 bases are TGTGCCATAAAATCCGGGACAGGGGTCTCCTACAATGAGCAGTTCTTC.

This clonotype was seen only a few times. The chain joins TRBV12-3 or TRBV12-4 to TRBJ1-4; 7 nucleotides match TRBD1. Trimming at V came to 5 bases and at J to 3 bases, leaving 6 bases not matched to a gene. The CDR3 totals 15 residues. The CDR3 nucleotides are TGTGCCAGCAGTGCACGACAGGGCCCTAATGAAAAACTGTTTTTT. It is translated as CASSARQGPNEKLFF.

The rearrangement links TRBV12-3 or TRBV12-4 to TRBJ2-7; D gene uncertain. The CDR3 is made up of 11 amino acids. Deletions cut 3 bases from V and 6 bases from J, with 6 bases between. CDR3 residues: CASSFAGEQYF. CDR3 DNA sequence: TGTGCCAGCAGTTTCGCTGGCGAGCAGTACTTC.

The chain recombines TRBV20-1 with TRBJ1-2; 7 bases fit TRBD1. V shed 5 bases and J 7 bases; nucleotides not matched to a gene: 7. CDR1 is DFQATT and CDR2 is SNEGSKA in the germline V gene (reference sequence). The CDR3 runs to 12 residues. The CDR3: CSAHRQGSGYTF. CDR3 sequence (DNA): TGCAGTGCTCACAGACAGGGTTCTGGCTACACCTTC.

V usage is TRBV6-6 and J usage is TRBJ1-1, with D unresolved. Germline-derived CDR1 and CDR2 are MNHNY and SVGAGI (reference sequence). The CDR3 totals 12 residues. The V end lost 8 bases, the J end lost 7 bases, and 14 bases lay between the germline ends. CDR3 amino acids: CASLDSLGEAFF. DNA for the CDR3: TGTGCCAGCCTTGACTCCCTGGGTGAAGCTTTCTTT.

The J gene is TRBJ1-1, the V gene TRBV21-1; TRBD1 is taken as the D call from the table, unchecked against the DNA. TRBV21-1 is an annotated pseudogene. The CDR3 runs to 12 residues. CDR3 protein: CASSPRGGEAFF. Here the CDR3 DNA reads TGTGCCAGCAGCCCCCGGGGGGGTGAAGCTTTCTTT.

The rearrangement links TRBV5-1 to TRBJ1-4; the match to TRBD1 covers 9 bases. This CDR3 has 15 residues. The junction had 9 bases not matched to a gene; V was cut back by 4 bases and J by 8 bases. The germline V gene has CDR1 SGHRS and CDR2 YFSETQ. The DNA for the CDR3 is TGCGCCAGCAGCCCCCGGACAGGGGCGAGGGAAAAACTGTTTTTT. This gives the protein CASSPRTGAREKLFF.

This sequence joins TRBV12-3 or TRBV12-4 and TRBJ1-3; D remains unclear. Trimming stripped 7 bases from V and 1 base from J, with 8 bases between. This CDR3 contains 13 residues. CDR3 loop: CASTRESGNTIYF. CDR3 nucleotide sequence: TGTGCCAGCACCCGGGAATCTGGAAACACCATATATTTT.

There are a few counts of this clonotype. The chain employs TRBV18 and TRBJ2-7; no definite D call. Trimming took 5 bases from V and 4 from J, leaving 15 bases between them. Germline CDR1 is KGHSH and CDR2 is LQKENI. This CDR3 contains 14 residues. This chain's CDR3 is CASSSNWTDYEQYF. CDR3 DNA sequence: TGTGCCAGCTCATCCAACTGGACGGATTACGAGCAGTACTTC.

This clonotype was found a few times. The CDR3: CASTGNTGELFF. The CDR3 region has the DNA TGTGCCAGCACAGGGAACACCGGGGAGCTGTTTTTT. The chain links TRBV28 to TRBJ2-2; D is ambiguous. The V end lost 7 bases, the J end lost 1 base, and 4 bases lay between the germline ends. The length of the CDR3 is 12 residues. Germline values: CDR1 MDHEN, CDR2 SYDVKM.

This clonotype has a handful of counts. The chain has TRBV7-8 and TRBJ2-1; tentatively, D is TRBD1 or TRBD2 (5 bases each). The CDR3 totals 15 residues. V gave up 4 bases and J gave up 0 bases, with 10 bases separating them. Germline-derived CDR1 and CDR2 are SGHVS and FQNEAQ. The CDR3 reads CASSSEGSSYNEQFF. The DNA of the CDR3 is TGTGCCAGCAGCTCTGAGGGGAGCTCCTACAATGAGCAGTTCTTC.

The genes are TRBV29-1 and TRBJ2-5; the D is unclear. The length of the CDR3 is 13 residues. Trimming cost V 2 bases and J 3 bases, with 10 bases left between them. Germline V gives CDR1 SQVTM, CDR2 ANQGSEA. The CDR3 loop reads CSVEPQIEETQYF. CDR3 bases: TGCAGCGTTGAACCCCAGATTGAAGAGACCCAGTACTTC.

A few counts support this clonotype. The genes are TRBV24-1 and TRBJ2-1; a possible D gene is TRBD2 (7 bases). From germline, CDR1 is KGHDR and CDR2 SFDVKD. This CDR3 has 14 amino acids. Trimming cost V 0 bases and J 8 bases, with 10 bases left between them. CDR3 sequence: CATSDLTGRDEQFF. CDR3 coding DNA: TGTGCCACCAGTGATTTGACAGGGAGGGATGAGCAGTTCTTC.

The genes are TRBV13 and TRBJ2-7; D gene uncertain. This CDR3 spans 19 amino acids. CDR1 PRHDT and CDR2 FYEKMQ come from the germline V gene (reference sequence). The V gene lost 2 bases and the J gene lost 6 bases, with 29 bases spanning the gap. The CDR3 protein is CASSLSRRTEGLSWGEQYF. CDR3 coding DNA: TGTGCCAGCAGCTTATCGAGGCGAACAGAAGGTCTTTCATGGGGCGAGCAGTACTTC. The variable domain in full, with the rest retrieved from reference TRBV13 and TRBJ2-7, is AAGVIQSPRHLIKEKRETATLKCYPIPRHDTVYWYQQGPGQDPQFLISFYEKMQSDKGSIPDRFSAQQFSDYHSELNMSSLELGDSALYFCASSLSRRTEGLSWGEQYFGPGTRLTVT.

In this sample, this clonotype turned up a few times. This chain joins TRBV9 and TRBJ2-1; 10 nucleotides line up with TRBD2. With 0 bases clipped from V and 7 bases from J, the junction kept 10 bases outside the gene matches. The CDR3 consists of 17 residues. The germline V gene has CDR1 SGDLS and CDR2 YYNGEE. CDR3 protein: CASSVDPPAGGRNEQFF. In DNA, the CDR3 is TGTGCCAGCAGCGTAGACCCCCCAGCGGGAGGGAGGAATGAGCAGTTCTTC.

The J gene is TRBJ1-5, the V gene TRBV28; D is possibly TRBD1 (6 bases). The CDR3 extends over 13 amino acids. Trimming took off 6 bases at V and 5 bases at J, with 11 bases between the two ends. Germline values: CDR1 MDHEN, CDR2 SYDVKM. In nucleotides, the CDR3 is TGTGCCAGCAGACGCGACAGGTATCAGCCCCAGCATTTT. Translated, it gives CASRRDRYQPQHF.

This clonotype has only a few counts. The chain uses TRBV29-1 and TRBJ2-3, with TRBD2 matching 8 bases. V lost 4 bases to trimming and J lost 2 bases; unmatched junction nucleotides: 5. CDR1 and CDR2 (germline): SQVTM, ANQGSEA. The length of the CDR3 is 14 residues. CDR3: CSVASGGITDTQYF. The DNA of the CDR3 is TGCAGCGTTGCCAGCGGGGGAATCACAGATACGCAGTATTTT.

The chain joins TRBV6-5 to TRBJ2-7; D may be TRBD2 (6 bases). This CDR3 region has 15 residues. V lost 5 bases to trimming and J lost 6 bases, with 20 bases between them. Germline V gives CDR1 MNHEY, CDR2 SVGAGI. The CDR3, as DNA: TGTGCCAGCAGTCCCCTCGTGACGGGAGAGGGCGAGCAGTACTTC. It yields the protein CASSPLVTGEGEQYF.

A few counts support this clonotype. CDR3 loop: CASSRTPGTVNEKLFF. The CDR3 coding sequence is TGTGCCAGCAGCCGGACGCCGGGGACCGTTAATGAAAAACTGTTTTTT. The V call is TRBV3-1, the J call TRBJ1-4; the D gene is possibly TRBD1 (5 bases). The CDR3 is made up of 16 amino acids. Germline assignment: CDR1 LGHDT and CDR2 YNNKEL (reference sequence). The V end lost 4 bases, the J end lost 4 bases, and 16 bases lay between the germline ends.

This chain links TRBV28 with TRBJ2-2, with unresolved D. CDR3 length: 16 amino acids. Germline values: CDR1 MDHEN, CDR2 SYDVKM. V gave up 5 bases and J gave up 1 base, with 14 bases separating them. As DNA, the CDR3 is TGTGCCAGCAGTCTTAGGCCAGCCCTGAACACCGGGGAGCTGTTTTTT. Its translation is CASSLRPALNTGELFF.

This clonotype was seen once. V usage is TRBV10-3 and J usage is TRBJ1-1; perhaps TRBD1 as D (5 bases). The CDR3 length is 16 residues. Germline V gene sequence: CDR1 ENHRY, CDR2 SYGVKD. The V end lost 6 bases, the J end lost 1 base, and 18 bases lay between the germline ends. CDR3 residues: CAIRKGDEFGNTEAFF. In DNA, the CDR3 is TGTGCCATCAGGAAAGGGGACGAGTTTGGGAACACTGAAGCTTTCTTT.

Here the CDR3 reads CSARTHLGYEQFF. The CDR3 DNA reads as TGCAGCGCCCGGACCCATCTAGGGTATGAGCAGTTCTTC. The chain couples TRBV29-1 to TRBJ2-1; D is undetermined. Germline V gives CDR1 SQVTM, CDR2 ANQGSEA. This CDR3 region has 13 residues. V was clipped by 7 bases and J by 8 bases, with 18 bases between them.

This clonotype appeared once. Here the CDR3 reads CASSLSEATNEKLFF. The CDR3 DNA reads as TGTGCCAGCAGCTTGTCTGAGGCAACTAATGAAAAACTGTTTTTT. The chain combines TRBV7-8 with TRBJ1-4; D gene unclear. Trimming shortened V by 3 bases and J by 0 bases, and 8 bases separated the two germline ends. CDR1 and CDR2 (germline): SGHVS, FQNEAQ. This CDR3 spans 15 amino acids.